Listed below are T cell receptor beta chains from one sample, sequenced in a study of T-cell reconstitution after alpha-beta-depleted transplantation in children. MiXCR was run by TCRdb on the PCR reads, yielding one entry per CDR3 protein. The table has hundreds of thousands of distinct CDR3 sequences, under 15% seen once; the top ten hold 2% to 2.5%. Specimen: PBMCs, mostly from graft donor cells, collected 360 days after TCRalphabeta/CD19-depleted stem cell transplant. All receptors come from a male patient younger than 18 who had a stem cell transplant for acute myeloid leukemia, so the T cells may come from the graft donor. CDR3s include the opening cysteine and the closing phenylalanine or tryptophan. D genes are given only for firm matches. Expanded clones are given a class, and other clones once, few, many or no size at all.

15	TRBV21-1	few	-	TRBJ2-5	TGTGCCAGCAGCAAAGTCCTCGGAGGCCAAGAGACCCAGTACTTC	CASSKVLGGQETQYF
15	TRBV28	many	-	TRBJ1-1	TGTGCCAGCAGTTTAATGGGCAGGGGAACGACTGAAGCTTTCTTT	CASSLMGRGTTEAFF
13	TRBV6-5	many	-	TRBJ1-1	TGTGCCAGCAGTTACGGGGGGGGCACTGAAGCTTTCTTT	CASSYGGGTEAFF
14	TRBV4-2	-	-	TRBJ2-1	TGTGCCAGCAGCCAAGATCGACTGGACAATGAGCAGTTCTTC	CASSQDRLDNEQFF
18	TRBV10-3	-	-	TRBJ2-7	TGTGCCATCAGTGAGTCGCAGGGCAACTTCTATGCTGCCTACGAGCAGTACTTC	CAISESQGNFYAAYEQYF
16	TRBV20-1	few	-	TRBJ2-7	TGCAGTGCCTCAAAACTGGACTCCCTATTCCTGCACGAGCAGTACTTC	CSASKLDSLFLHEQYF
13	TRBV9	many	-	TRBJ1-5	TGTGCCAGCAGCCTCCAACAGGGTGCGCCCCAGCATTTT	CASSLQQGAPQHF
14	TRBV11-1	-	-	TRBJ2-2	TGTGCCAGCAGCTTAGCACAGGGATCCGGGGAGCTGTTTTTT	CASSLAQGSGELFF
14	TRBV21-1	-	-	TRBJ1-1	TGTGCCAGCAGGAGGGGGGATATTAGGGCTGAAGCTTTCTTT	CASRRGDIRAEAFF
16	TRBV10-3	many	TRBD2	TRBJ2-1	TGTGCCATCAGTGAACCGGGACTAGCGAGTAACAATGAGCAGTTCTTC	CAISEPGLASNNEQFF
17	TRBV12-3/TRBV12-4	-	-	TRBJ2-6	TGTGCCAGCATTTCACTGGGCGTAGTCTCTGGGGCCAACGTCCTGACTTTC	CASISLGVVSGANVLTF
11	TRBV28	-	TRBD1	TRBJ2-3	TGTGCCAGCAGTTCGGGACAGGTTCTGTATTTT	CASSSGQVLYF
15	TRBV5-8	few	TRBD2	TRBJ2-5	TGTGCCAGCAGCATCATACTAGCGGGTCTGGAGACCCAGTACTTC	CASSIILAGLETQYF
15	TRBV7-2	-	-	TRBJ1-1	TGTGCCAGCAACCGGGTACGAAACCTGAACACTGAAGCTTTCTTT	CASNRVRNLNTEAFF
13	TRBV12-3/TRBV12-4	-	TRBD1	TRBJ1-4	TGTGCCAGCACCCTGGACAGGGGAGAAAAACTGTTTTTT	CASTLDRGEKLFF
14	TRBV20-1	-	-	TRBJ2-3	TGCAGTGCTAGAGATCTCATTCGCACAGATACGCAGTATTTT	CSARDLIRTDTQYF
12	TRBV20-1	many	-	TRBJ2-5	TGCAGTGCCAGCAAGCCTCAAGAGACCCAGTACTTC	CSASKPQETQYF
13	TRBV6-1	many	-	TRBJ2-7	TGTGCCAGCAGTCCGGACAGCCTCTACGAGCAGTACTTC	CASSPDSLYEQYF
13	TRBV6-2/TRBV6-3	-	-	TRBJ2-7	TGTGCCATCAGGACAGTCGACTCCTACGAGCAGTACTTC	CAIRTVDSYEQYF
15	TRBV20-1	many	-	TRBJ1-2	TGCAGTGCTAGAGATTTGACCGAAAGAGCCTATGGCTACACCTTC	CSARDLTERAYGYTF
17	TRBV24-1	-	-	TRBJ2-1	TGTGCCACCAGTGATTTGCCCCCAGGGCGCCAATACAATGAGCAGTTCTTC	CATSDLPPGRQYNEQFF
14	TRBV28	-	-	TRBJ2-3	TGTGCCAGCACCAATCAAATTAGAGGTGATACGCAGTATTTT	CASTNQIRGDTQYF
15	TRBV7-2	few	TRBD1	TRBJ2-7	TGTGCCAGCAGCTCCGGACAGGCCTCGGGATACGAGCAGTACTTC	CASSSGQASGYEQYF
17	TRBV5-1	many	-	TRBJ2-6	TGCGCCAGCAGCCAGGGTGTTGTTAGCTCTGGGGCCAACGTCCTGACTTTC	CASSQGVVSSGANVLTF
18	TRBV18	-	-	TRBJ2-5	TGTGCCAGCTCACCAAGGACGGGGGCCGGGTATCTTCAAGAGACCCAGTACTTC	CASSPRTGAGYLQETQYF
14	TRBV7-8	many	-	TRBJ2-7	TGTGCCAGCAGCACCGCCCCGGGGGTCTACGAGCAGTACTTC	CASSTAPGVYEQYF
14	TRBV20-1	few	TRBD1	TRBJ1-5	TGCAGTGCTAGGAGGACAGGCCGCAATCAGCCCCAGCATTTT	CSARRTGRNQPQHF
14	TRBV5-1	few	-	TRBJ2-7	TGCGCCAGCAGCGCGACAGGATTTAACTACGAGCAGTACTTC	CASSATGFNYEQYF
12	TRBV20-1	many	-	TRBJ2-1	TGCAGTGCTACGGATCACCACAATGAGCAGTTCTTC	CSATDHHNEQFF
15	TRBV29-1	-	TRBD2	TRBJ2-1	TGCAGCGTCGCGTTAGCGGGAGGGCCACACAATGAGCAGTTCTTC	CSVALAGGPHNEQFF
15	TRBV4-3	-	TRBD1	TRBJ2-7	TGCGCCACGGCCGCCGGACAGGGGGCCCTCTACGAGCAGTACTTC	CATAAGQGALYEQYF